This is a list of T cell receptor beta chains from one sample in a study of blood T cells in healthy people across ages. TCRdb re-called the 5' RACE reads through MiXCR, storing one row per CDR3 protein. Seen here are about 1,600,000 distinct CDR3 sequences, 42% observed once, and the top ten hold 6.5% to 10%. What was sequenced was blood. The receptors originated from a woman aged 18 to 35 in good health. Each CDR3 is given with its conserved first and last residue. Each record gives: V gene, D gene, clone size, J gene, CDR3 protein. The D gene is left open where the match is weak. Some rows mark clone size as missing; the rest say once, few, many or name a class of expanded clone.

TRBV10-3	NA	few	TRBJ2-5	CAISESIGVGTQYF
TRBV7-8	NA	NA	TRBJ2-7	CASSLEGGIYEQYF
TRBV6-2/TRBV6-3	NA	few	TRBJ2-7	CASSSLGALRYEQYF
TRBV6-6	TRBD1	many	TRBJ2-7	CASSLGTGGVEQYF
TRBV11-2	NA	NA	TRBJ2-3	CASSLPASGTDTQYF
TRBV20-1	TRBD2	many	TRBJ2-3	CSAPGAGATTDTQYF
TRBV29-1	TRBD1	NA	TRBJ1-4	CSVGTGDATNEKLFF
TRBV20-1	TRBD1	few	TRBJ1-5	CSATSWGQGEGQPQHF
TRBV20-1	TRBD2	NA	TRBJ2-3	CSARGWGLAGGTTDTQYF
TRBV7-6	NA	NA	TRBJ2-5	CASRYRYQETQYF